The 22 T cell receptor beta chains below all came from one sample that was sequenced in a study of beta chain features in type 1 diabetes. Expressed TCRB transcripts were sequenced after all isolated RNA was converted to cDNA. The table came from immunoSEQ multiplex PCR; TCRdb's copy has only in-frame clones and leaves some out. Of roughly 610,000 clones listed, 15% are singletons. Sequences were obtained from naive CD4+ T cells from blood. All receptors come from a man younger than 35 in good health.

This clone came up a few times. J is TRBJ1-5 and V is TRBV29-1; D might be TRBD1 (5 bases). Between the trimmed V and J ends, which lost 5 bases and 4 bases, there was a span of 12 bases. CDR3 length: 13 amino acids. Germline V lookup: CDR1 SQVTM, CDR2 ANQGSEA. The CDR3 sequence is CSVLWGLNQPQHF. CDR3 in DNA: TGCAGCGTTTTATGGGGCTTGAATCAGCCCCAGCATTTT.

This chain uses TRBV7-3 with TRBJ1-1, with D hard to call. The germline V and J ends were trimmed by 6 bases and 0 bases, with 17 bases remaining between them. Germline V gives CDR1 SGHTA, CDR2 FQGTGA. There are 16 residues in the CDR3. CDR3: CASRDRTGRMNTEAFF. The DNA of the CDR3 is TGTGCCAGCAGGGATCGGACTGGACGGATGAACACTGAAGCTTTCTTT.

The CDR3 is CASSQSRARDTQYF. Written as DNA, the CDR3 is TGTGCCAGCAGCCAATCCAGGGCGAGGGATACGCAGTATTTT. The chain employs TRBV7-2 and TRBJ2-3; D might be TRBD1 (5 bases). V was cut by 5 bases and J by 6 bases, with 15 bases left in between. CDR3 length: 14 amino acids. CDR1 and CDR2 from the germline V gene are SGHTA and FQGNSA.

The chain is built from TRBV29-1 and TRBJ1-5; no clear D. Trimming stripped 4 bases from V and 4 bases from J, with 11 bases between. There are 13 residues in the CDR3. Germline assignment: CDR1 SQVTM and CDR2 ANQGSEA. The CDR3 here is CSVATVLNQPQHF. In nucleotides, the CDR3 is TGCAGCGTTGCAACGGTGTTAAATCAGCCCCAGCATTTT.

This clone was counted between two and nine times. The CDR3 sequence: CASSPAQLSSYEQYF. Here the CDR3 DNA reads TGTGCCAGCTCACCGGCACAGCTGAGCTCCTACGAGCAGTACTTC. The genes are TRBV18 and TRBJ2-7; no firm D call. Trimming stripped 3 bases from V and 0 bases from J, with 12 bases between. This CDR3 has 15 amino acids. Germline V lookup: CDR1 KGHSH, CDR2 LQKENI.

This clone occurred a few times. The chain couples TRBV4-1 to TRBJ1-5, with a possible D match to TRBD1 (5 bases). The germline V gene has CDR1 MGHRA and CDR2 YSYEKL. Trimming removed 6 bases at V and 3 bases at J, with 21 bases between. The CDR3 sequence is 17 residues long. CDR3 protein: CASRSGAGGFSNQPQHF. The CDR3 nucleotides are TGCGCCAGCAGGTCCGGGGCCGGAGGTTTTTCCAATCAGCCCCAGCATTTT.

This clone was observed a handful of times. The rearrangement links TRBV4-1 to TRBJ1-1; 7 nucleotides line up with TRBD1. CDR1 and CDR2 from the germline V gene are MGHRA and YSYEKL. With V trimmed by 1 base and J by 8 bases, 10 bases remained unmatched. The CDR3 consists of 15 residues. The CDR3 coding sequence is TGCGCCAGCAGCCAAGTGGGGACAGCCGAAACAGAAGCTTTCTTT. Translation: CASSQVGTAETEAFF.

The sample holds a few counts of this clone. This rearrangement joins TRBV11-2 to TRBJ1-5; D is unclear. Trimming left V 0 bases short and J 0 bases short, with 9 bases between. This CDR3 is 16 amino acids long. CDR1 is SGHAT and CDR2 is FQNNGV in the germline V gene. This CDR3 reads CASSLDYGYSNQPQHF. In nucleotides, the CDR3 is TGTGCCAGCAGCTTAGATTACGGTTATAGCAATCAGCCCCAGCATTTT.

The sample holds a few counts of this clone. The chain links TRBV7-2 to TRBJ2-3; D is undetermined. This CDR3 contains 14 residues. Germline CDR1 SGHTA, CDR2 FQGNSA. Trimming stripped 6 bases from V and 2 bases from J, with 12 bases between. CDR3 nucleotide sequence: TGTGCCAGCAGTTCTGCAGGTAACACAGATACGCAGTATTTT. Translating gives CASSSAGNTDTQYF.

CDR3 region: CASSLGTVNTEAFF. The CDR3, as DNA: TGTGCCAGCAGCTTAGGGACAGTGAACACTGAAGCTTTCTTT. The chain employs TRBV7-9 and TRBJ1-1; weak D call: TRBD1 (6 bases). The ends were cut back, 1 base at V and 0 bases at J, with 6 bases in the middle. CDR3 length: 14 amino acids. Germline V CDR1 and CDR2: SEHNR, FQNEAQ (reference sequence).

This chain joins TRBV27 and TRBJ1-1; D not resolved. This CDR3 has 14 residues. The V gene's germline CDR1 is MNHEY and CDR2 SMNVEV (reference sequence). Trimming took 3 bases from V and 1 from J, leaving 9 bases between them. The CDR3 protein is CASSFRVSNTEAFF. The DNA of the CDR3 is TGTGCCAGCAGTTTTCGGGTCTCGAACACTGAAGCTTTCTTT.

V gene TRBV4-1 combines with J gene TRBJ1-4; D not resolved. Germline values: CDR1 MGHRA, CDR2 YSYEKL. V lost 7 bases, J lost 0 bases, and 15 bases lay in between. This CDR3 region has 16 residues. CDR3 sequence (DNA): TGCGCCAGCACCCCGTCCGGACGTGCAACTAATGAAAAACTGTTTTTT. Protein product: CASTPSGRATNEKLFF.

This clone was seen only a few times. The chain is built from TRBV4-1 and TRBJ2-7; D may be TRBD2 (6 bases). Per germline, CDR1 MGHRA and CDR2 YSYEKL. Trimming pared 3 bases from V and 1 base from J, leaving 10 bases between. The CDR3 contains 14 residues. In DNA, the CDR3 is TGCGCCAGCAGCCAGTCGGGGGTATCCTACGAGCAGTACTTC. Its translation: CASSQSGVSYEQYF.

The chain combines TRBV21-1 with TRBJ2-3; the table's D call, TRBD1, has no DNA check behind it. TRBV21-1 is a recognized pseudogene. The CDR3 spans 18 residues. For the CDR3, the DNA is TGTGCCAGCAGCAAAGGGCGCATGGGGCAGGCTCTCACAGATACGCAGTATTTT. Protein product: CASSKGRMGQALTDTQYF.

This rearrangement joins TRBV5-6 to TRBJ1-5; 8 nucleotides match TRBD1. CDR3 length equals 15 residues. V dropped 5 bases and J dropped 9; count of bases not matched to a gene: 13. Germline lookup yields CDR1 SGHDT and CDR2 YYEEEE. The CDR3: CASRGRRGLRGPQHF. CDR3 nucleotides: TGTGCCAGCAGGGGACGCAGGGGGCTTCGGGGGCCCCAGCATTTT.

This clone was seen only a few times. The V and J genes are TRBV4-1 and TRBJ1-5; 10 bases fit TRBD1. The CDR3 totals 19 residues. CDR1 and CDR2 (germline): MGHRA, YSYEKL. V lost 6 bases to trimming and J lost 0 bases; unmatched junction nucleotides: 14. The CDR3 nucleotides read TGCGCCAGCAGTCAAAGCCGAGAGGGACAGGGGTATAGCAATCAGCCCCAGCATTTT. Its protein is CASSQSREGQGYSNQPQHF.

This clone occurred a few times. V is TRBV28 and J is TRBJ1-2; D may be TRBD1 (6 bases). The CDR3 length is 13 residues. Looked up from germline, CDR1 is MDHEN and CDR2 is SYDVKM. Trimming removed 10 bases from V and 5 bases from J, with 17 bases in between. The CDR3 nucleotides are TGTGCCACCACCCTCAGGGGTGGGTATGGCTACACCTTC. Its protein product is CATTLRGGYGYTF.

The V and J genes are TRBV28 and TRBJ1-2; 10 positions agree with TRBD1. V lost 5 bases and J lost 2; bases outside the gene matches: 2. Germline V gene data show CDR1 as MDHEN and CDR2 as SYDVKM. The CDR3 has 14 residues. The CDR3 region has the DNA TGTGCCAGCAGTCAGGACAGGGGGAACTATGGCTACACCTTC. As protein: CASSQDRGNYGYTF.

The gene calls are TRBV5-4 and TRBJ2-7; the match to TRBD1 covers 9 bases. CDR1 is SGHNT, CDR2 YYREEE, per germline (reference sequence). The CDR3 is 15 residues long. J gave up 4 bases and V 3 bases, and 8 bases lay outside the gene matches. CDR3 loop: CASSSRDRARYEQYF. The CDR3 nucleotides read TGTGCCAGCAGCTCCCGGGACAGGGCGCGATACGAGCAGTACTTC.

The table lists this clone with a few counts. J is TRBJ2-3 and V is TRBV6-6; TRBD1 matches at 7 bases. Unmatched junction bases numbered 4, after V lost 6 bases and J lost 1 base. The CDR3 covers 14 residues. From germline, CDR1 is MNHNY and CDR2 SVGAGI (reference sequence). The CDR3 sequence is CASRQGQGTDTQYF. In nucleotides, the CDR3 is TGTGCCAGCAGACAAGGACAGGGCACAGATACGCAGTATTTT.

The chain recombines TRBV10-3 with TRBJ1-2, with TRBD1 matching over 10 bases. CDR1 is ENHRY, CDR2 SYGVKD, per germline. The CDR3 has 13 residues. V lost 6 bases and J lost 6; bases outside the gene matches: 4. The CDR3 reads CAIRVTGGHGYTF. The CDR3 DNA reads as TGTGCCATCAGGGTGACAGGGGGCCATGGCTACACCTTC.

The chain has TRBV5-6 and TRBJ1-2; no firm D call. The ends were cut back, 4 bases at V and 5 bases at J, with 24 bases in the middle. This CDR3 is 17 amino acids long. Germline CDR1 is SGHDT and CDR2 is YYEEEE. The CDR3 region is CASSRTPRDQSGYGYTF. CDR3 DNA: TGTGCCAGCAGCCGAACCCCCCGCGATCAGTCGGGATATGGCTACACCTTC.